This T cell receptor (beta chain) was sequenced in a study of shared clonotypes between healthy human individuals. Study in general: Donors were a couple of women and a few men aged 18 to 49.

The authors distributed each subset's genomic DNA evenly over several immunoSEQ plates. Sequenced by immunoSEQ multiplex PCR; TCRdb stores in-frame clones only, minus some. The sample consists of hundreds of thousands of clones, approximately 95% of them appearing once. The naive CD8 subset, CD45RO-negative cells positively selected for CCR7, excluded terminally differentiated effector memory CD45RA+ cells. The study, taken as a whole, reports: Only a few donors were included, so the genetic and exposure-history diversity represented was limited.

Germline assignment: CDR1 MGHRA and CDR2 YSYEKL. This CDR3 is built from 15 residues. V was cut by 5 bases and J by 2 bases, with 15 bases left in between. Concerning this clone itself: Its antigen is unknown.

The clonotype originates from a woman in her twenties or thirties in good health. The chain couples TRBV4-1 to TRBJ1-1; D is uncertain. The sample taken for sequencing was naive CD8+ T cells sorted from blood. The chain's CDR3 is CASSFMVQLNTEAFF. The CDR3 coding sequence is TGCGCCAGCAGCTTCATGGTGCAGCTCAACACTGAAGCTTTCTTT.